A single sample is the source of the 17 T cell receptor beta chains below, sequenced in a study of blood T cell repertoires in COVID-19. Assay: immunoSEQ multiplex PCR; the TCRdb copy retains only in-frame clones and omits some. The sample lists more than 400,000 clones, roughly 88% occurring once. The source material was PBMCs or T cells enriched from blood (not recorded which). Receptor source: a man between 18 and 35 years old who had recovered from COVID-19.

The rearrangement links TRBV28 to TRBJ2-7; 7 nucleotides match TRBD1. Trimming removed 4 bases from V and 3 bases from J; junction bases left unmatched: 6. In germline, CDR1 is MDHEN, CDR2 SYDVKM. CDR3 length: 14 residues. CDR3 coding DNA: TGTGCCAGCAGTTACAGGGGCGTAAGCTACGAGCAGTACTTC. It codes for CASSYRGVSYEQYF.

The chain employs TRBV2 and TRBJ1-1; D possibly corresponds to TRBD1 (6 bases). The germline V and J ends were trimmed by 7 bases and 1 base, with 13 bases remaining between them. This CDR3 is built from 14 residues. Germline CDR1 is SNHLY and CDR2 is FYNNEI. CDR3 region: CASKRGSENTEAFF. Written as DNA, the CDR3 is TGTGCCAGCAAGAGGGGGAGTGAGAACACTGAAGCTTTCTTT.

This chain links TRBV19 with TRBJ2-1, with 7 bases aligning to TRBD2. V dropped 7 bases and J dropped 0; count of bases not matched to a gene: 6. The CDR3 loop spans 15 amino acids. Germline CDR1 reads LNHDA; CDR2 reads SQIVND (reference sequence). The DNA for the CDR3 is TGTGCCAGTAAACGGCGGGAGAGCTCCTACAATGAGCAGTTCTTC. Translating it yields CASKRRESSYNEQFF. The full variable domain, with the rest looked up from reference TRBV19 and TRBJ2-1, is DGGITQSPKYLFRKEGQNVTLSCEQNLNHDAMYWYRQDPGQGLRLIYYSQIVNDFQKGDIAEGYSVSREKKESFPLTVTSAQKNPTAFYLCASKRRESSYNEQFFGPGTRLTVL.

V is TRBV12-3 or TRBV12-4 and J is TRBJ1-5, with TRBD1 as a possible D gene (6 bases). Trimming left V 6 bases short and J 5 bases short, with 11 bases between. The CDR3 has 13 residues. CDR3 residues: CASSWGRDQPQHF. The CDR3, as DNA: TGTGCCAGCAGCTGGGGGCGCGATCAGCCCCAGCATTTT.

The chain has TRBV6-1 and TRBJ1-5; D gene unclear. Germline values: CDR1 MNHNS, CDR2 SASEGT. This CDR3 region has 15 residues. Trimming took off 1 base at V and 4 bases at J, with 11 bases between the two ends. CDR3 amino acids: CASSEVAAPNQPQHF. The CDR3 region has the DNA TGTGCCAGCAGTGAAGTTGCGGCGCCTAATCAGCCCCAGCATTTT.

This clone was recorded once. The chain carries TRBV3-1 (or the pseudogene TRBV3-2) and TRBJ2-7; 9 bases map to TRBD2. This CDR3 is 13 amino acids long. Germline values: CDR1 LGHDT, CDR2 YNNKEL (reference sequence). V trimming: 8 bases; J trimming: 6 bases; junction bases outside the gene matches: 8. The CDR3 loop reads CASSPGLAGEQYF. The CDR3 region has the DNA TGTGCCAGCTCCCCGGGACTAGCAGGCGAGCAGTACTTC.

The rearrangement joins TRBV29-1 to TRBJ1-2; 7 positions agree with TRBD1. Germline lookup yields CDR1 SQVTM and CDR2 ANQGSEA. J was trimmed by 6 bases and V by 5 bases; bases with no gene match: 9. The CDR3 spans 13 residues. CDR3 nucleotides: TGCAGCGTTCCACAGGGGAGTACGGATGGCTACACCTTC. This translates into CSVPQGSTDGYTF.

This rearrangement joins TRBV5-1 to TRBJ1-5; D gene ambiguous. With 1 base removed from V and 1 base from J, the gap between germline ends came to 12 bases. The CDR3 runs 16 residues. Germline CDR1 is SGHRS and CDR2 is YFSETQ. DNA for the CDR3: TGCGCCAGCAGCTTGTCGGGGTTCCCGAGCAATCAGCCCCAGCATTTT. It yields the protein CASSLSGFPSNQPQHF.

This clone was picked up one time. The chain carries TRBV30 and TRBJ2-7; TRBD1 might be the D (6 bases). Germline V CDR1 and CDR2: GTSNPN, SVGIG (reference sequence). The CDR3 has 15 amino acids. Trimming took off 4 bases at V and 3 bases at J, with 19 bases between the two ends. CDR3 loop: CAWTPRQGILYEQYF. The DNA of the CDR3 is TGTGCCTGGACCCCCCGGCAGGGGATACTCTACGAGCAGTACTTC.

This chain links TRBV5-6 with TRBJ2-3, with 7 nucleotides matching TRBD1. The CDR3 consists of 16 residues. Germline CDR1 is SGHDT and CDR2 is YYEEEE. The V gene end was trimmed by 0 bases and the J gene end by 0 bases; junction bases not matched to a gene: 4. The CDR3 DNA reads TGTGCCAGCAGCTTGGGGACAGGACCTAGCACAGATACGCAGTATTTT. Translation: CASSLGTGPSTDTQYF.

This chain links TRBV10-3 with TRBJ1-1; D is possibly TRBD1 (6 bases). The V gene's germline CDR1 is ENHRY and CDR2 SYGVKD. The CDR3 length is 16 residues. Trimming removed 6 bases at V and 0 bases at J, with 17 bases between. The CDR3 spells CAISSDPGAMNTEAFF. The CDR3 DNA reads as TGTGCCATCAGCTCGGATCCAGGGGCGATGAACACTGAAGCTTTCTTT.

This clone was seen a handful of times. The rearrangement uses TRBV18 and TRBJ1-1; D gene ambiguous. The germline V gene encodes CDR1 KGHSH and CDR2 LQKENI. Deletions cut 2 bases from V and 7 bases from J, with 14 bases between. This CDR3 comprises 14 residues. The CDR3 bases are TGTGCCAGCTCACCAAATCCCCCTGCGGGTGAAGCTTTCTTT. Protein product: CASSPNPPAGEAFF.

The J gene is TRBJ2-7, the V gene TRBV7-9; TRBD1 matches at 9 bases. The germline V gene encodes CDR1 SEHNR and CDR2 FQNEAQ (reference sequence). This CDR3 has 15 residues. Trimming cost V 6 bases and J 6 bases; bases outside gene matches: 12. The CDR3 region is CASSGTGGPTPEQYF. In nucleotides, the CDR3 is TGTGCCAGCAGTGGAACAGGGGGCCCGACCCCCGAGCAGTACTTC.

The V call is TRBV5-5, the J call TRBJ2-6; D is uncertain. Deletions cut 2 bases from V and 8 bases from J, with 11 bases between. The CDR3 sequence is 14 residues long. Germline-derived CDR1 and CDR2 are SGHKS and YYEKEE (reference sequence). In DNA, the CDR3 is TGTGCCAGCAGCTTCTCCGAGGCTCCCAACGTCCTGACTTTC. Amino acid sequence: CASSFSEAPNVLTF.

This clone was seen only a few times. The V gene is TRBV10-1, the J gene TRBJ2-7; D unclear. Germline values: CDR1 WNHNN, CDR2 SYGVQD (reference sequence). Trimming cost V 3 bases and J 2 bases, with 11 bases left between them. There are 14 residues in the CDR3. CDR3 residues: CASSELRMTYEQYF. The CDR3 DNA reads TGCGCCAGCAGTGAATTGAGGATGACCTACGAGCAGTACTTC.

The chain employs TRBV6-5 and TRBJ1-2; 9 bases align to TRBD1. CDR1 and CDR2 (germline): MNHEY, SVGAGI. This CDR3 is 11 amino acids long. V lost 7 bases, J lost 8 bases, and 2 bases stayed unmatched. In nucleotides, the CDR3 is TGTGCCAGCACCACAGGGGGCGGCTACACCTTC. Translation gives CASTTGGGYTF.

This clone showed up just once. The chain uses TRBV30 and TRBJ1-1, with TRBD1 matching over 8 bases. This CDR3 is 14 amino acids long. Trimming cost V 5 bases and J 3 bases; bases outside gene matches: 8. Per germline, CDR1 GTSNPN and CDR2 SVGIG (reference sequence). The CDR3 loop reads CAWRRSQGDTEAFF. The CDR3 nucleotides are TGTGCCTGGCGCCGTTCACAGGGGGACACTGAAGCTTTCTTT.